This T cell receptor beta chain stems from a study of OX40 agonist ivuxolimab in advanced cancers. Across the whole study: At 0.01 to 10 mg/kg, ivuxolimab was administered intravenously to patients every 2 weeks. Findings and limits, study-wide: Circulating CD4+ and CD8+ T cells showed clonal expansion by week 6 at 0.1 to 3.0 mg/kg.

TCRdb's copy holds only in-frame clones and misses some; the assay was immunoSEQ multiplex PCR. The data show about 73,000 clones, about 86% seen once. This clone appeared a single time. The antigen is undetermined. Patients were ruled out by autoimmune disease history or systemic immunosuppression. V was clipped by 0 bases and J by 3 bases; unmatched bases: 12. This CDR3 spans 19 amino acids. From germline, CDR1 is SGHDN and CDR2 FVKESK. The chain uses TRBV14 and TRBJ2-1, with 9 bases aligning to TRBD2. This receptor was identified in an adult with an advanced solid tumor such as melanoma, head and neck, liver or kidney cancer. Sample: CD4+ or CD8+ T cells sorted from blood, taken in a trial of the OX40 agonist ivuxolimab. The CDR3 DNA reads TGTGCCAGCAGCCAAGAAACGGGGAAGGCGGGAGGGTACTACAATGAGCAGTTCTTC. This codes for CASSQETGKAGGYYNEQFF.